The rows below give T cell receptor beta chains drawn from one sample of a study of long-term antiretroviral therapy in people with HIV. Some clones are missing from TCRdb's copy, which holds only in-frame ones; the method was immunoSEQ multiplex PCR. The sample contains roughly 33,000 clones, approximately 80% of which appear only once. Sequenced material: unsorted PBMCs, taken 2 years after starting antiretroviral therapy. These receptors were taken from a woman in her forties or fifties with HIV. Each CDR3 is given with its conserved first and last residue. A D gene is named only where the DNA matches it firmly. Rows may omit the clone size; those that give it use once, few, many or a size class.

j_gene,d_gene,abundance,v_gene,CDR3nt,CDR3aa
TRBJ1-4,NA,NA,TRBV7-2,TGTGCCAGCAGTATTCAGTCTGAGACCGAAAAACTGTTTTTT,CASSIQSETEKLFF
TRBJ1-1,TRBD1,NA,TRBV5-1,TGCGCCAGCAGCTTGGCCGGACAGGGAGGGGAAGCTTTCTTT,CASSLAGQGGEAFF
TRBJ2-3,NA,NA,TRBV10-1,TGCGCCAGCAGTGACGGGACAGATACGCAGTATTTT,CASSDGTDTQYF
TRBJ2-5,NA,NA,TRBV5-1,TGCGCCAGCAGCTTGCCTGGCGGGGTGGAGACCCAGTACTTC,CASSLPGGVETQYF
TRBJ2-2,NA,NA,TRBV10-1,TGCGCCAGCAGTGATGGGCGGGGATCCGGGGAGCTGTTTTTT,CASSDGRGSGELFF
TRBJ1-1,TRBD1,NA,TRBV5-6,TGTGCCAGCAGCTTGTCAGGGGGTTTCACTGAAGCTTTCTTT,CASSLSGGFTEAFF
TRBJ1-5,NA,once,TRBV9,TGTGCCAGCAGCGTACCCTTCAGGGAGTGCAATCAGCCCCAGCATTTT,CASSVPFRECNQPQHF
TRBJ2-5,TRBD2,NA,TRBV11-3,TGTGCCAGCTTTCGGACTAGCGGGGGGCAAGAGACCCAGTACTTC,CASFRTSGGQETQYF
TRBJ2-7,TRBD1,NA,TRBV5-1,TGCGCCAGCAGCTTGGAACAGGGGGATTCCTACGAGCAGTACTTC,CASSLEQGDSYEQYF
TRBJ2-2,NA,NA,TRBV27,TGTGCCAGCACCAACCGGGACACCTACACCGGGGAGCTGTTTTTT,CASTNRDTYTGELFF
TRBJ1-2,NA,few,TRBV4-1,TGCGCCAGCAGCCAAGACCCAGGGAATTATGGCTACACCTTC,CASSQDPGNYGYTF
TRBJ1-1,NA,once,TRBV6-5,TGTGCCAGCAGTTACCTCAGGATGAACACTGAAGCTTTCTTT,CASSYLRMNTEAFF
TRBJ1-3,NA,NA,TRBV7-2,TGTGCCAGCAGCTACCTAGGGAACAGAAACACCATATATTTT,CASSYLGNRNTIYF